These T cell receptor beta chains were read from a single sample in a study of blood T cell repertoires in COVID-19. Libraries were prepared by immunoSEQ multiplex PCR; TCRdb keeps only in-frame clonotypes and omits some of them. The sample has some 430,000 clones; around 91% are singletons. Material: PBMCs or T cells enriched from blood (not recorded which). Receptors originate from a man between 18 and 35 years old who had recovered from COVID-19. Each CDR3 is given with its conserved first and last residue. D genes are given only for firm matches. Size is stated for part of the rows, as once, few or many counts, or as a class when the clone is expanded.

v_call,d_call,clone_size,j_call,cdr3_aa,cdr3_nt
TRBV6-5,.,.,TRBJ2-2,CASSYSVRANTGELFF,TGTGCCAGCAGTTACTCGGTCCGAGCGAACACCGGGGAGCTGTTTTTT
TRBV9,.,few,TRBJ2-7,CASSVAGEEQYF,TGTGCCAGCAGCGTAGCAGGGGAAGAGCAGTACTTC
TRBV5-4,.,.,TRBJ1-1,CASSPQVGTEAFF,TGTGCCAGCAGCCCTCAGGTTGGCACTGAAGCTTTCTTT
TRBV6-6,.,.,TRBJ1-1,CASTFSSLNTEAFF,TGTGCCAGCACCTTCAGTTCCTTGAACACTGAAGCTTTCTTT
TRBV5-8,.,.,TRBJ1-5,CASSLAGGAGNQPQHF,TGTGCCAGCAGCTTGGCCGGGGGGGCCGGCAATCAGCCCCAGCATTTT
TRBV19,.,.,TRBJ1-5,CASSIATGYNQPQHF,TGTGCCAGTAGTATTGCGACAGGTTACAATCAGCCCCAGCATTTT
TRBV6-1,.,once,TRBJ1-2,CASSEAQGYDGYTF,TGTGCCAGCAGTGAAGCCCAGGGTTACGATGGCTACACCTTC
TRBV5-5,.,.,TRBJ1-1,CASSLTDEAFF,TGTGCCAGCAGTCTGACAGATGAAGCTTTCTTT
TRBV19,TRBD1,.,TRBJ1-2,CASKPDRESGYTF,TGTGCCAGTAAGCCGGACAGGGAATCTGGCTACACCTTC
TRBV30,TRBD1,.,TRBJ2-7,CAWSPRTGGLGPSYEQYF,TGTGCCTGGTCCCCTCGGACAGGGGGGTTAGGCCCCTCCTACGAGCAGTACTTC
TRBV19,TRBD1,once,TRBJ1-5,CASRPTGGKVQPQHF,TGTGCCAGTAGGCCCACAGGGGGCAAGGTTCAGCCCCAGCATTTT
TRBV5-4,TRBD2,.,TRBJ2-1,CASSLGPSGRGSEQFF,TGTGCCAGCAGCTTGGGACCAAGCGGGAGGGGGTCTGAGCAGTTCTTC
TRBV2,.,once,TRBJ2-7,CASSIRSLGDEQYF,TGTGCCAGCAGTATCAGGTCCCTCGGTGACGAGCAGTACTTC
TRBV5-1,TRBD1,.,TRBJ2-7,CASSPRDRGSYEQYF,TGCGCCAGCAGCCCACGGGACAGGGGCTCCTACGAGCAGTACTTC
TRBV14,TRBD2,.,TRBJ2-7,CASSSGLAGSYEQYF,TGTGCCAGCAGCTCCGGACTAGCGGGCTCCTACGAGCAGTACTTC
TRBV19,.,.,TRBJ2-1,CASSDRRRGYNEQFF,TGTGCCAGTAGTGACCGGCGACGGGGCTACAATGAGCAGTTCTTC
TRBV14,TRBD2,.,TRBJ2-1,CASSQDLGGGRDEQFF,TGTGCCAGCAGCCAGGACCTCGGGGGAGGGCGCGATGAGCAGTTCTTC
TRBV9,TRBD2,.,TRBJ2-5,CASSVMAGESETQYF,TGTGCCAGCAGCGTTATGGCGGGAGAGTCGGAGACCCAGTACTTC
TRBV4-1,TRBD1,once,TRBJ1-2,CASSQPQGPPNYGYTF,TGCGCCAGCAGCCAACCACAGGGGCCGCCTAACTATGGCTACACCTTC
TRBV29-1,.,.,TRBJ2-2,CSAEGPAEGVFF,TGCAGCGCTGAAGGTCCTGCCGAGGGGGTGTTTTTT
TRBV11-3,TRBD1,.,TRBJ2-6,CASSPTGAGANVLTF,TGTGCCAGCAGCCCGACAGGGGCTGGGGCCAACGTCCTGACTTTC
TRBV5-1,.,.,TRBJ1-1,CASSLSQGPNTEAFF,TGCGCCAGCAGCTTGTCCCAGGGCCCAAACACTGAAGCTTTCTTT
TRBV20-1,.,.,TRBJ1-1,CSASSVMNTEAFF,TGCAGTGCTAGTTCCGTTATGAACACTGAAGCTTTCTTT
TRBV27,TRBD1,.,TRBJ2-1,CASSPGTGAGNEQFF,TGTGCCAGCAGTCCCGGGACAGGGGCCGGCAATGAGCAGTTCTTC
TRBV7-9,TRBD1,.,TRBJ2-7,CASSPGTGRVEQYF,TGTGCCAGCAGCCCAGGGACAGGGAGAGTGGAGCAGTACTTC
TRBV11-2,.,.,TRBJ1-6,CASSFISSSYNSPLHF,TGTGCCAGCAGCTTTATCTCGAGCTCCTATAATTCACCCCTCCACTTT
TRBV19,TRBD2,.,TRBJ2-1,CASSRRQGLGTSGGNEQFF,TGTGCCAGTAGTAGGAGGCAGGGTCTTGGGACTAGCGGAGGCAATGAGCAGTTCTTC
TRBV28,TRBD2,.,TRBJ2-7,CASSFAGRAQEQYF,TGTGCCAGCAGTTTTGCCGGGAGGGCCCAGGAGCAGTACTTC
TRBV20-1,.,.,TRBJ1-1,CSPIGGTEAFF,TGCAGTCCGATAGGAGGTACTGAAGCTTTCTTT
TRBV2,TRBD1,.,TRBJ1-1,CASSRGTEAFF,TGTGCCAGCTCCAGGGGGACTGAAGCTTTCTTT
TRBV6-1,.,.,TRBJ1-1,CASSEAGGPGEAFF,TGTGCCAGCAGTGAAGCGGGGGGTCCTGGTGAAGCTTTCTTT
TRBV2,.,.,TRBJ2-2,CASKEAGMAGELFF,TGTGCCAGCAAGGAAGCCGGGATGGCCGGGGAGCTGTTTTTT
TRBV14,TRBD1,.,TRBJ1-1,CASSSDRGGAFF,TGTGCCAGCAGCTCGGACAGGGGAGGAGCTTTCTTT
TRBV5-8,.,.,TRBJ2-3,CASSPEPTADTQYF,TGTGCCAGCAGCCCGGAGCCCACGGCAGATACGCAGTATTTT
TRBV2,TRBD1,.,TRBJ1-4,CASSKDRGSTNEKLFF,TGTGCCAGCAGTAAGGACAGGGGCAGCACTAATGAAAAACTGTTTTTT
TRBV9,.,once,TRBJ1-5,CASSGYVRQPNQPQHF,TGTGCCAGCAGCGGATACGTCCGACAGCCCAATCAGCCCCAGCATTTT
TRBV19,.,.,TRBJ1-6,CASSAGRTNSPLHF,TGTGCCAGTAGTGCCGGACGGACAAATTCACCCCTCCACTTT
TRBV9,.,.,TRBJ1-1,CASSVGRVSAEAFF,TGTGCCAGCAGCGTAGGCAGGGTTAGTGCTGAAGCTTTCTTT
TRBV19,TRBD2,.,TRBJ2-1,CASSMGLAYEQFF,TGTGCCAGTAGTATGGGACTAGCGTATGAGCAGTTCTTC
TRBV12-3/TRBV12-4,.,.,TRBJ1-1,CASSTNTEAFF,TGTGCCAGCAGTACAAACACTGAAGCTTTCTTT
TRBV5-1,.,.,TRBJ2-1,CASSLAFNEQFF,TGCGCCAGCAGCTTGGCATTTAATGAGCAGTTCTTC
TRBV27,TRBD1,.,TRBJ1-5,CASSLQPGGNQPQHF,TGTGCCAGCAGTTTACAACCAGGGGGAAATCAGCCCCAGCATTTT
TRBV9,TRBD1,.,TRBJ2-7,CASSVGQGGGTEQYF,TGTGCCAGCAGCGTGGGACAGGGAGGGGGGACCGAGCAGTACTTC
TRBV11-3,.,.,TRBJ1-1,CASSLGSREAFF,TGTGCCAGCAGCTTAGGCTCCAGGGAAGCTTTCTTT
TRBV28,TRBD1,.,TRBJ1-5,CASSTGQGSNQPQHF,TGTGCCAGCAGCACCGGACAGGGTAGCAATCAGCCCCAGCATTTT
TRBV2,TRBD2,.,TRBJ2-7,CASSPLAGYEQYF,TGTGCCAGCAGTCCACTAGCGGGCTACGAGCAGTACTTC
TRBV5-1,.,.,TRBJ2-1,CASSLGTFSVNEQFF,TGCGCCAGCAGCTTGGGAACATTTTCCGTCAATGAGCAGTTCTTC
TRBV2,.,.,TRBJ1-2,CASIDRGRPHYGYTF,TGTGCCAGCATCGATCGTGGCAGGCCCCACTATGGCTACACCTTC
TRBV9,.,few,TRBJ1-1,CASSVGQGNTEAFF,TGTGCCAGCAGCGTAGGGCAGGGGAACACTGAAGCTTTCTTT
TRBV28,TRBD1,.,TRBJ2-3,CASSFGDRGTDTQYF,TGTGCCAGCAGTTTCGGGGACAGGGGAACAGATACGCAGTATTTT
TRBV6-2/TRBV6-3,.,.,TRBJ1-1,CASSFRENTEAFF,TGTGCCAGCAGTTTCCGGGAGAACACTGAAGCTTTCTTT